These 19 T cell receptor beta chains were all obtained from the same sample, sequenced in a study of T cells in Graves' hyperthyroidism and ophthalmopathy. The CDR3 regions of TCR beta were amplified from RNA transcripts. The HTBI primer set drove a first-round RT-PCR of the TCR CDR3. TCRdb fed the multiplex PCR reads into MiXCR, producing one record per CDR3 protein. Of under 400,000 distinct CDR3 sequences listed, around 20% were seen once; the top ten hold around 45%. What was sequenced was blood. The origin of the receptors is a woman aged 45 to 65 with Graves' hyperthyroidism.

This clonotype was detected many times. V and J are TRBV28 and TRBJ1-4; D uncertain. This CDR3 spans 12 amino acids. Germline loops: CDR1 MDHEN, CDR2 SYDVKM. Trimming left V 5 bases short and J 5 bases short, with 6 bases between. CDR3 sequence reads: CASSLFNEKLFF. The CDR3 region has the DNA TGTGCCAGCAGTCTGTTCAATGAAAAACTGTTTTTT.

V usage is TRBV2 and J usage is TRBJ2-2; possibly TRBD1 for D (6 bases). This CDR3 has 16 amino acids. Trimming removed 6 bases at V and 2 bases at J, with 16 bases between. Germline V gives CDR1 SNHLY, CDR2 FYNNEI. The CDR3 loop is CASSPTAGENTGELFF. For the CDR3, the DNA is TGTGCCAGCAGCCCTACGGCAGGGGAAAACACCGGGGAGCTGTTTTTT.

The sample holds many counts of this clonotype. The CDR3 DNA reads TGTGCCTGGAAGGACAGACGGGGCACTGAAGCTTTCTTT. This translates into CAWKDRRGTEAFF. This chain links TRBV30 with TRBJ1-1; a weak D match, TRBD1 (6 bases). CDR1 and CDR2 from the germline V gene are GTSNPN and SVGIG (reference sequence). The CDR3 loop spans 13 amino acids. Trimming removed 4 bases from V and 4 bases from J, with 13 bases in between.

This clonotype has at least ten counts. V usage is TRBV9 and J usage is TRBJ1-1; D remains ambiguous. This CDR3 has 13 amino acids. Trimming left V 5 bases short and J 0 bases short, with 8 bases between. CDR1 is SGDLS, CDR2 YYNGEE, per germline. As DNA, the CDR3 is TGTGCCAGCAGTGTCGGCATGAACACTGAAGCTTTCTTT. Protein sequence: CASSVGMNTEAFF. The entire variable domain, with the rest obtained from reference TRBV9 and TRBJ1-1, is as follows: DSGVTQTPKHLITATGQRVTLRCSPRSGDLSVYWYQQSLDQGLQFLIQYYNGEERAKGNILERFSAQQFPDLHSELNLSSLELGDSALYFCASSVGMNTEAFFGQGTRLTVV.

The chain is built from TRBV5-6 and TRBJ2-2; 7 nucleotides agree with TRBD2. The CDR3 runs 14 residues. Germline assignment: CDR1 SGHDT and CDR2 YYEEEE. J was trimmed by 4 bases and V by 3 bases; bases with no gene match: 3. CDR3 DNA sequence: TGTGCCAGCAGCTCCGGGACTACCACCGGGGAGCTGTTTTTT. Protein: CASSSGTTTGELFF.

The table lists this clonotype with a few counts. CDR3 in DNA: TGTGCCAGCAGTTTCAAAGTCGGACAGGGTGGCTACACCTTC. It translates to CASSFKVGQGGYTF. The V gene is TRBV12-3 or TRBV12-4, the J gene TRBJ1-2; 8 bases align to TRBD1. This CDR3 has 14 residues. Trimming at V came to 3 bases and at J to 7 bases, leaving 7 bases not matched to a gene.

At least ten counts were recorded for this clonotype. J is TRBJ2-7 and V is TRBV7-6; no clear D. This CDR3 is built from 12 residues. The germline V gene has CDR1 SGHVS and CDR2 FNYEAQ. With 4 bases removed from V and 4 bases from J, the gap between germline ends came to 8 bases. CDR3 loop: CASSSDGYEQYF. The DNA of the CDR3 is TGTGCCAGCAGCTCAGACGGGTACGAGCAGTACTTC.

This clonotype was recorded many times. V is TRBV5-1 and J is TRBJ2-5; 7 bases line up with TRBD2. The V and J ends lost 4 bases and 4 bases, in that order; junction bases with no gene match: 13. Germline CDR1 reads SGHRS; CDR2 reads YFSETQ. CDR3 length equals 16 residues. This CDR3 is CASSGSGGSVRETQYF. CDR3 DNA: TGCGCCAGCAGCGGTTCAGGCGGGAGCGTAAGAGAGACCCAGTACTTC.

CDR3 nucleotides: TGTGCCAGCAGCTTAGGCAGGGCGGGGGAGCCCCAGCATTTT. It specifies CASSLGRAGEPQHF. V usage is TRBV7-9 and J usage is TRBJ1-5, with a weak D call TRBD1 (5 bases). The V end was cut by 1 base, the J end by 8 bases, with 12 bases between. Germline CDR1 is SEHNR and CDR2 is FQNEAQ (reference sequence). CDR3 length: 14 residues.

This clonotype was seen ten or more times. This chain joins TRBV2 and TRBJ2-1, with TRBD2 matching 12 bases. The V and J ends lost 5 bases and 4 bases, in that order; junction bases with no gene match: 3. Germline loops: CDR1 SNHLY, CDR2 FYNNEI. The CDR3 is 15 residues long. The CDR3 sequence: CASSLLAGGYNEQFF. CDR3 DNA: TGTGCCAGCAGTCTACTAGCGGGGGGATACAATGAGCAGTTCTTC.

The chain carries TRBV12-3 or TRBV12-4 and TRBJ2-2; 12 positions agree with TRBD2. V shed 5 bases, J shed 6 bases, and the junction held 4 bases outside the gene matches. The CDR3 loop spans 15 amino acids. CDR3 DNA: TGTGCCAGCAGTCCTCCTAGCGGGAGGGCCGGGGAGCTGTTTTTT. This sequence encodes CASSPPSGRAGELFF.

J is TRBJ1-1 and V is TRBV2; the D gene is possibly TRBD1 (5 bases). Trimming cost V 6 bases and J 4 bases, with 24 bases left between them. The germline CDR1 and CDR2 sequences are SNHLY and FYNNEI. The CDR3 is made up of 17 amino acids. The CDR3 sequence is CASSPSRFWAGGTEAFF. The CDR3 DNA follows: TGTGCCAGCAGCCCTTCCAGGTTCTGGGCTGGGGGCACTGAAGCTTTCTTT.

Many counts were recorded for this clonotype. The CDR3 spells CASSFRDRVYNEQYF. The CDR3 nucleotides read TGTGCCAGCAGTTTCCGGGACAGGGTCTATAACGAGCAGTACTTC. This sequence joins TRBV28 and TRBJ2-7; 9 bases map to TRBD1. V lost 3 bases, J lost 5 bases, and 8 bases stayed unmatched. Germline V gene lookup returns CDR1 MDHEN and CDR2 SYDVKM. This CDR3 is built from 15 residues.

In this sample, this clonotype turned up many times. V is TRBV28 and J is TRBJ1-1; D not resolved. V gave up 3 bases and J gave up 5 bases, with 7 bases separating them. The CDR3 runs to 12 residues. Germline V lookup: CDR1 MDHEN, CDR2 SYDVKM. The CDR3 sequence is CASSLRGTEAFF. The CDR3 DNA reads TGTGCCAGCAGTTTGCGGGGAACTGAAGCTTTCTTT.

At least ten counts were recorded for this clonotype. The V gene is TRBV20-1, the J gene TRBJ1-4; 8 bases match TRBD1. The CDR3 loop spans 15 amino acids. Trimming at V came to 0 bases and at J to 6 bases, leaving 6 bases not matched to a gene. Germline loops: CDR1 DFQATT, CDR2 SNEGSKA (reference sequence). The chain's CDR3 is CSARDARGRDEKLFF. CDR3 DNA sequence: TGCAGTGCTAGAGACGCCAGGGGGCGCGATGAAAAACTGTTTTTT.

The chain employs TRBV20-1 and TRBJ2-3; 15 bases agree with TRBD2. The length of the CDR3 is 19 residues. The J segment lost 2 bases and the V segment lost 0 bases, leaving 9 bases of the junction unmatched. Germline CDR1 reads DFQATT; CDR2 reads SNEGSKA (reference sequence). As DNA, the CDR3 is TGCAGTGCTAGAGATCCGGGACTAGCGGGGGGCCTTGCCACAGATACGCAGTATTTT. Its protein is CSARDPGLAGGLATDTQYF.

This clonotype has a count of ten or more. For the CDR3, the DNA is TGTGCCAGCTCAACGACGGCCTTCGGCACTGAAGCTTTCTTT. Its translation: CASSTTAFGTEAFF. This chain links TRBV18 with TRBJ1-1; D unresolved. The germline gives CDR1 KGHSH, CDR2 LQKENI. V was trimmed by 5 bases and J by 4 bases, leaving 14 bases between them. This CDR3 has 14 amino acids.

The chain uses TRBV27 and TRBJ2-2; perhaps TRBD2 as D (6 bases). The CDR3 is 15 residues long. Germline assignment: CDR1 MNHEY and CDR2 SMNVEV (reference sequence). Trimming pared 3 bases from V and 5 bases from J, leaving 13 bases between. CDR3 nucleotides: TGTGCCAGCAGTTTTTGGCGGGAAGGGACCGGGGAGCTGTTTTTT. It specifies CASSFWREGTGELFF.

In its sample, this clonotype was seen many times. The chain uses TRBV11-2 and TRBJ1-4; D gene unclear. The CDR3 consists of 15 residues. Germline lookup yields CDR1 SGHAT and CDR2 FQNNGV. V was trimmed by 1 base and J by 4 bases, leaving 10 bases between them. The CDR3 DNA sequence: TGTGCCAGCAGCTTAGCGGGAGGCCGTAATGAAAAACTGTTTTTT. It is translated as CASSLAGGRNEKLFF.